These 29 T cell receptor beta chains were sequenced from one sample in a study of T cells after yellow fever vaccination. TCRdb itself ran the 5' RACE reads through MiXCR, one entry per CDR3 protein. The sample has more than 75,000 distinct CDR3 sequences; over 8% are singletons. This specimen consisted of CD8+ T cells not binding an NS4B(214-222) dextramer, sorted from PBMCs, obtained around 15 days after the first yellow fever vaccination. Receptor source: a man younger than 35 who received the YFV17D yellow fever vaccine.

This clonotype was counted many times. This chain joins TRBV24-1 and TRBJ2-2, with 10 nucleotides matching TRBD2. The germline CDR1 and CDR2 sequences are KGHDR and SFDVKD. The CDR3 loop spans 17 amino acids. J was trimmed by 5 bases and V by 1 base; bases with no gene match: 6. The CDR3 reads CATSDFGAGGHTGELFF. CDR3 sequence (DNA): TGTGCCACCAGTGATTTCGGAGCGGGGGGGCATACCGGGGAGCTGTTTTTT.

This clonotype occurred many times. V usage is TRBV6-2 or TRBV6-3 and J usage is TRBJ2-1, with 10 bases that match TRBD1. This CDR3 region has 14 residues. CDR1 is MNHEY, CDR2 SVGEGT, per germline. V gave up 4 bases and J gave up 8 bases; unmatched junction bases: 5. Here the CDR3 DNA reads TGTGCCAGCAGTTCCGGGACAGGGGTTGATGAGCAGTTCTTC. Translating it yields CASSSGTGVDEQFF.

V is TRBV6-6 and J is TRBJ1-5; no clear D. The germline V gene has CDR1 MNHNY and CDR2 SVGAGI (reference sequence). CDR3 length: 13 residues. Deletions cut 6 bases from V and 1 base from J, with 7 bases between. Here the CDR3 DNA reads TGTGCCAGCAGCATCGAGAGCAATCAGCCCCAGCATTTT. Its translation: CASSIESNQPQHF.

The chain is built from TRBV11-1 and TRBJ2-1, with 10 bases that match TRBD2. Losses at the gene ends were 5 bases for V and 8 bases for J; bases not matched to a gene: 18. CDR1 SGHAT and CDR2 FQDESV come from the germline V gene (reference sequence). CDR3 length: 18 amino acids. The CDR3 DNA reads TGTGCCAGCAGCCTAACGATCCTAAGCGGGGGGGCTGTAGATGAGCAGTTCTTC. As protein: CASSLTILSGGAVDEQFF. The entire variable domain, with the rest obtained from reference TRBV11-1 and TRBJ2-1, is as follows: EAEVAQSPRYKITEKSQAVAFWCDPISGHATLYWYRQILGQGPELLVQFQDESVVDDSQLPKDRFSAERLKGVDSTLKIQPAELGDSAMYLCASSLTILSGGAVDEQFFGPGTRLTVL.

This clonotype was counted only a few times. The CDR3 region is CSVEDPLDPLYEQYF. DNA of the CDR3: TGCAGCGTTGAAGACCCTCTAGATCCTCTCTACGAGCAGTACTTC. V is TRBV29-1 and J is TRBJ2-7; D is uncertain. The V end lost 0 bases, the J end lost 3 bases, and 15 bases lay between the germline ends. CDR1 and CDR2 from the germline V gene are SQVTM and ANQGSEA. The CDR3 is 15 residues long.

This clonotype was seen only a few times. The CDR3 sequence: CASTSRGYEQYF. The CDR3 coding sequence is TGTGCCAGCACCTCAAGGGGATACGAGCAGTACTTC. This chain connects TRBV25-1 to TRBJ2-7, with a possible D match to TRBD1 (5 bases). Trimming left V 7 bases short and J 4 bases short, with 11 bases between. In germline, CDR1 is MGHDK, CDR2 SYGVNS. The CDR3 is 12 residues long.

The CDR3 sequence: CASSLGASGGPGREQFF. In DNA, the CDR3 is TGTGCCAGCAGCTTGGGGGCTAGCGGGGGGCCAGGTCGGGAGCAGTTCTTC. V usage is TRBV5-4 and J usage is TRBJ2-1, with 11 nucleotides matching TRBD2. Germline trimming cut 0 bases from V and 10 bases from J; bases unmatched to any gene: 12. From germline, CDR1 is SGHNT and CDR2 YYREEE (reference sequence). The CDR3 runs 17 residues.

This clonotype was observed many times. CDR3 coding DNA: TGTGCCAGCAGCCCGGCGGGGGCCGGGGAGCTGTTTTTT. Its translation: CASSPAGAGELFF. The chain links TRBV14 to TRBJ2-2; 7 bases agree with TRBD2. The CDR3 sequence is 13 residues long. Germline CDR1 and CDR2: SGHDN and FVKESK. V dropped 4 bases and J dropped 6; count of bases not matched to a gene: 2.

This sequence joins TRBV4-3 and TRBJ2-1, with 7 positions matching TRBD2. Germline V gives CDR1 LGHNA, CDR2 YSLEER. The V and J ends lost 4 bases and 5 bases, in that order; junction bases with no gene match: 2. The CDR3 contains 13 residues. Here the CDR3 DNA reads TGCGCCAGCAGCCGGCTAGCGGACAATGAGCAGTTCTTC. This sequence encodes CASSRLADNEQFF.

This clonotype was seen a handful of times. The chain carries TRBV10-2 and TRBJ2-7, with D possibly TRBD2 on 5 matching bases. Germline V lookup: CDR1 WSHSY, CDR2 SAAADI. The CDR3 runs to 12 residues. V was shortened by 7 bases and J by 4 bases, with 11 bases between the two germline ends. CDR3 residues: CASTETGYEQYF. The CDR3 DNA is TGCGCCAGCACCGAAACGGGATACGAGCAGTACTTC.

There are a few counts of this clonotype. The genes are TRBV7-3 and TRBJ1-1; 10 nucleotides line up with TRBD1. This CDR3 is 16 amino acids long. Germline V gene sequence: CDR1 SGHTA, CDR2 FQGTGA. With 5 bases clipped from V and 2 bases from J, the junction kept 8 bases outside the gene matches. The CDR3 DNA sequence: TGTGCCAGCAGCGAGGGACAGGGGCCAGCAAACACTGAAGCTTTCTTT. It yields the protein CASSEGQGPANTEAFF.

This clonotype occurred a few times. The J gene is TRBJ2-1, the V gene TRBV6-6, with 7 bases identical to TRBD1. The CDR3 contains 13 residues. V shed 8 bases and J 6 bases; nucleotides not matched to a gene: 7. Germline V gives CDR1 MNHNY, CDR2 SVGAGI (reference sequence). The CDR3 spells CASSGTVFNEQFF. DNA of the CDR3: TGTGCCAGCTCCGGGACAGTTTTCAATGAGCAGTTCTTC.

The chain carries TRBV27 and TRBJ2-5, with 14 bases aligning to TRBD2. J was trimmed by 1 base and V by 3 bases; bases with no gene match: 4. Germline lookup yields CDR1 MNHEY and CDR2 SMNVEV (reference sequence). There are 17 residues in the CDR3. The CDR3 protein is CASSLTSGGASQETQYF. CDR3 DNA: TGTGCCAGCAGTTTGACTAGCGGGGGGGCCTCCCAAGAGACCCAGTACTTC.

J is TRBJ2-5 and V is TRBV13; D remains unclear. V was pared by 3 bases and J by 1 base, with 15 bases between. The CDR3 runs 16 residues. CDR1 is PRHDT, CDR2 FYEKMQ, per germline (reference sequence). CDR3 nucleotides: TGTGCCAGCAGCTTTGACCGGATGTACGGCCAAGAGACCCAGTACTTC. Amino acid sequence: CASSFDRMYGQETQYF. Full variable domain (missing parts from reference TRBV13 and TRBJ2-5): AAGVIQSPRHLIKEKRETATLKCYPIPRHDTVYWYQQGPGQDPQFLISFYEKMQSDKGSIPDRFSAQQFSDYHSELNMSSLELGDSALYFCASSFDRMYGQETQYFGPGTRLLVL.

The rearrangement uses TRBV4-2 and TRBJ1-6; D might be TRBD1 (6 bases). The V gene lost 0 bases and the J gene lost 8 bases, with 14 bases spanning the gap. The V gene's germline CDR1 is LGHNA and CDR2 YNFKEQ. This CDR3 is built from 16 residues. The CDR3 region is CASSQESRQGYSPLHF. In nucleotides, the CDR3 is TGTGCCAGCAGCCAAGAATCGAGGCAGGGGTATTCACCCCTCCACTTT.

The rearrangement uses TRBV11-2 and TRBJ2-2; 10 nucleotides match TRBD1. The CDR3 length is 18 residues. Germline values: CDR1 SGHAT, CDR2 FQNNGV. V lost 2 bases and J lost 3; bases outside the gene matches: 9. The CDR3 here is CASSLYAFGTGDTGELFF. The CDR3, as DNA: TGTGCCAGCAGCTTATACGCATTCGGGACAGGGGACACCGGGGAGCTGTTTTTT. The full variable domain, rest sourced from reference TRBV11-2 and TRBJ2-2, is EAGVAQSPRYKIIEKRQSVAFWCNPISGHATLYWYQQILGQGPKLLIQFQNNGVVDDSQLPKDRFSAERLKGVDSTLKIQPAKLEDSAVYLCASSLYAFGTGDTGELFFGEGSRLTVL.

V gene TRBV5-1 combines with J gene TRBJ2-1, with D perhaps being TRBD1 or TRBD2 (6 bases each). Trimming removed 3 bases from V and 15 bases from J, with 25 bases in between. This CDR3 comprises 15 residues. Germline-derived CDR1 and CDR2 are SGHRS and YFSETQ. CDR3 amino acids: CASSSRRNRELLAFF. CDR3 in DNA: TGCGCCAGCAGCTCTCGACGGAACAGGGAATTACTAGCGTTCTTC. The full variable domain, rest sourced from reference TRBV5-1 and TRBJ2-1, is KAGVTQTPRYLIKTRGQQVTLSCSPISGHRSVSWYQQTPGQGLQFLFEYFSETQRNKGNFPGRFSGRQFSNSRSEMNVSTLELGDSALYLCASSSRRNRELLAFFGPGTRLTVL.

This clonotype has more than one count but fewer than ten. The chain employs TRBV5-8 and TRBJ2-3; 10 bases align to TRBD2. The CDR3 runs 15 residues. Losses at the gene ends were 1 base for V and 2 bases for J; bases not matched to a gene: 1. CDR1 and CDR2 from the germline V gene are SGHTS and YDEGEE. The CDR3 loop is CASSLLAGDTDTQYF. The CDR3 bases are TGTGCCAGCAGCTTGCTAGCGGGGGACACAGATACGCAGTATTTT.

Many counts were recorded for this clonotype. The chain is built from TRBV4-3 and TRBJ2-7, with a weak D call TRBD1 (5 bases). Looked up from germline, CDR1 is LGHNA and CDR2 is YSLEER. The CDR3 is 12 residues long. V was pared by 6 bases and J by 1 base, with 7 bases between. CDR3 protein: CASRGPSYEQYF. The CDR3 coding sequence is TGCGCCAGCAGGGGGCCGTCCTACGAGCAGTACTTC.

The table lists this clonotype with a few counts. J is TRBJ2-1 and V is TRBV11-2; D is ambiguous. CDR1 SGHAT and CDR2 FQNNGV come from the germline V gene. Trimming cost V 1 base and J 8 bases, with 6 bases left between them. The CDR3 totals 12 residues. The CDR3 loop reads CASSLAGDEQFF. The CDR3 DNA follows: TGTGCCAGCAGCTTAGCCGGCGATGAGCAGTTCTTC.

In this sample, this clonotype turned up once. This chain links TRBV6-1 with TRBJ1-5; possibly TRBD1 for D (6 bases). The CDR3 totals 14 residues. The germline V gene encodes CDR1 MNHNS and CDR2 SASEGT. With 11 bases removed from V and 0 bases from J, the gap between germline ends came to 14 bases. CDR3 residues: CAGSDSYSNQPQHF. The CDR3 bases are TGTGCCGGATCGGACAGTTATAGCAATCAGCCCCAGCATTTT.

This clonotype was detected only a few times. One junction end does not reproduce the germline sequence, and a read error may be involved. The J gene is TRBJ2-5, the V gene TRBV2; D tentatively reads TRBD1 or TRBD2 (7 bases each). Germline loops: CDR1 SNHLY, CDR2 FYNNEI. The CDR3 consists of 14 residues. The CDR3 bases are TGCGCCAGCATGGGGGGAGGGGGCCGGGAGACCCAGTACTTC. Translated, it gives CASMGGGGRETQYF. The full variable domain, rest sourced from reference TRBV2 and TRBJ2-5, is EPEVTQTPSHQVTQMGQEVILRCVPISNHLYFYWYRQILGQKVEFLVSFYNNEISEKSEIFDDQFSVERPDGSNFTLKIRSTKLEDSAMYFCASMGGGGRETQYFGPGTRLLVL.

This clonotype was counted between two and nine times. This rearrangement joins TRBV27 to TRBJ1-2; 12 positions match TRBD1. The CDR3 is made up of 14 amino acids. CDR1 MNHEY and CDR2 SMNVEV come from the germline V gene (reference sequence). V shed 5 bases, J shed 7 bases, and the junction held 5 bases outside the gene matches. CDR3 nucleotides: TGTGCCAGCAGTCCGGGACAGGGGGCGAGTGGCTACACCTTC. Residues: CASSPGQGASGYTF.

The chain carries TRBV28 and TRBJ2-1; D may match TRBD1 or TRBD2 (5 bases each). Germline V gene sequence: CDR1 MDHEN, CDR2 SYDVKM. Trimming left V 1 base short and J 4 bases short, with 14 bases between. The CDR3 totals 16 residues. CDR3 in amino acids: CASSLSPRGEYNEQFF. The CDR3 DNA reads as TGTGCCAGCAGTTTATCCCCCCGAGGGGAATACAATGAGCAGTTCTTC. Full variable domain (remainder filled in from reference TRBV28 and TRBJ2-1): DVKVTQSSRYLVKRTGEKVFLECVQDMDHENMFWYRQDPGLGLRLIYFSYDVKMKEKGDIPEGYSVSREKKERFSLILESASTNQTSMYLCASSLSPRGEYNEQFFGPGTRLTVL.

In the case of this clonotype: The junction does not match germline at one end; this may be a read error. The V gene is TRBV4-3, the J gene TRBJ2-1; D possibly corresponds to TRBD1 (5 bases). Germline lookup yields CDR1 LGHNA and CDR2 YSLEER. CDR3 length equals 17 residues. CDR3 region: CVSSQGVLERGYNEQFF. For the CDR3, the DNA is TGCGTCAGCAGCCAAGGGGTTCTTGAGCGAGGCTACAATGAGCAGTTCTTC.

This chain links TRBV7-6 with TRBJ1-1, with 7 bases fitting TRBD1. The V gene's germline CDR1 is SGHVS and CDR2 FNYEAQ. The length of the CDR3 is 13 residues. V lost 6 bases to trimming and J lost 4 bases; unmatched junction nucleotides: 5. CDR3 bases: TGTGCCAGCAGACCACAGGGGAGCACTGAAGCTTTCTTT. Residues: CASRPQGSTEAFF.

The chain employs TRBV4-1 and TRBJ1-6, with D unresolved. Per the germline V gene, CDR1 is MGHRA and CDR2 is YSYEKL. The ends were cut back, 2 bases at V and 7 bases at J, with 6 bases in the middle. This CDR3 comprises 13 residues. This chain's CDR3 is CASSQRSNSPLHF. The CDR3 nucleotides are TGCGCCAGCAGCCAACGCTCGAATTCACCCCTCCACTTT.

The chain employs TRBV20-1 and TRBJ1-1; D unresolved. There are 13 residues in the CDR3. V lost 3 bases to trimming and J lost 8 bases, with 16 bases between them. Looked up from germline, CDR1 is DFQATT and CDR2 is SNEGSKA (reference sequence). The CDR3 DNA is TGCAGTGCTAGGTTCCCCGGAACTCCCGAAGCTTTCTTT. It translates to CSARFPGTPEAFF.

V and J are TRBV27 and TRBJ2-1; no firm D call. CDR3 length equals 15 residues. V was shortened by 5 bases and J by 2 bases, with 13 bases between the two germline ends. Germline values: CDR1 MNHEY, CDR2 SMNVEV (reference sequence). Here the CDR3 DNA reads TGTGCCAGCAGTCCGCCGGCGGCGACCTACAATGAGCAGTTCTTC. It codes for CASSPPAATYNEQFF.